This T cell receptor (beta chain) originates from a study of early stage breast cancer tumors. Study conclusions and caveats: Enriched TCRB sequences shared across patients were mostly commonly generated sequences. Bulk DNA sequencing of unsorted cells missed chain pairing and markers.

TCRdb's copy holds only in-frame clones and misses some; the assay was immunoSEQ multiplex PCR. The sample yields some 75,000 clones, roughly three quarters seen once. Per the germline V gene, CDR1 is SQVTM and CDR2 is ANQGSEA. The CDR3 covers 15 residues. V shed 6 bases and J 7 bases; nucleotides not matched to a gene: 11. As for this clone: The antigen is unknown.

Sequencing was performed on blood. The chain joins TRBV29-1 to TRBJ2-1; 11 nucleotides agree with TRBD2. This receptor was identified in a person aged 55 to 75 with breast cancer. CDR3 region: CSVPNSGRVANEQFF. The CDR3 region has the DNA TGCAGCGTGCCCAATAGCGGGAGGGTGGCTAATGAGCAGTTCTTC.